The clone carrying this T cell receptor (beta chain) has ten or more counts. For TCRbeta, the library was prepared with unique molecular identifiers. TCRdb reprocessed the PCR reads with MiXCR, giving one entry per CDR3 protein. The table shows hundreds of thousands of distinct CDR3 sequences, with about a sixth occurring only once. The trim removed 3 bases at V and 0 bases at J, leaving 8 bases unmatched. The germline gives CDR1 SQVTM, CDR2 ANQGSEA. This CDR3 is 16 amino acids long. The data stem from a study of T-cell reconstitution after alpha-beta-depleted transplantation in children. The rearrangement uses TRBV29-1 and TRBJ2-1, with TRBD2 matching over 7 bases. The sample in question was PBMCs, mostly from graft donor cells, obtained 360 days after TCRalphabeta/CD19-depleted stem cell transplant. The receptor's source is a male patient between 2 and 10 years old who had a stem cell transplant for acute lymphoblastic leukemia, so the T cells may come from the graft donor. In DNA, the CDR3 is TGCAGCGTTGACCGGGACTACTTACTCTCCTACAATGAGCAGTTCTTC. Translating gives CSVDRDYLLSYNEQFF.